Below, one TCR beta chain is given with its context. The record originates from a study of PD-L1 blockade in urothelial cancer. Study-level information: Blood samples had a median of 141,255 T cells, roughly 83,000 unique TCRs, and clonality 0.08 to 0.085.

Synthetic TCR analog templates were spiked into all PCRs individually. Produced via immunoSEQ multiplex PCR; TCRdb's table is partial and in-frame only. Of around 120,000 clones detected, about 85% appear once; the ten largest clones hold about 2.4%. This clonotype was sampled from a man aged 50 or older with urothelial cancer. Sequencing used PBMCs, obtained around atezolizumab (anti-PD-L1) treatment.

For the CDR3, the DNA is TGCGCCAGCAGATCCGGGACAGGGGTCTACGAGCAGTACTTC. It is translated as CASRSGTGVYEQYF. The chain employs TRBV5-1 and TRBJ2-7; TRBD1 matches at 10 bases. V gave up 5 bases and J gave up 3 bases; unmatched junction bases: 5. CDR1 is SGHRS, CDR2 YFSETQ, per germline. The CDR3 runs to 14 residues.